This record concerns one T cell receptor beta chain sequence. Its antigen is currently not known. No base-level quality is on record; no much larger clone is a single base apart. The data derive from a study of sequential checkpoint blockade in melanoma (dated by TCRdb to 2018 to 2020). General notes on the study: Using 1:1 randomization, the trial assigned patients either to first-line nivolumab followed by ipilimumab (arm A) or to ipilimumab followed by nivolumab (arm B). Both trial sequences were followed by maintenance nivolumab.

The paper as a whole reports these results and caveats: Larger, independent patient cohorts are needed to validate the response-prediction model that combines TCR metrics and mutation burden.

TCRbeta CDR3 regions were immunosequenced from genomic DNA with the immunoSEQ Assay. Genomic DNA was amplified by bias-controlled multiplex PCR before high-throughput sequencing. The authors processed their data as follows. To quantify the absolute abundance of each unique TCRbeta CDR3 region, the sequences were collapsed and filtered. Clonality, defined as 1 minus Pielou's evenness, was calculated using only productive rearrangements. A previously published method was used to identify clones whose frequencies were significantly greater in on-treatment samples than in baseline samples. The table was pulled from immuneACCESS by TCRdb, which kept in-frame rearrangements only. Such tables lose some clones; where checked, under half of the loss comes from unresolved V genes, and the rest has no known cause. V and J calls and clone size are as listed in that table; D and trimming were resolved from the DNA. In all, the sample holds about 20,000 clones, and around four fifths of those were seen once. Over 50% of the sample lies in the top ten.

The intended sense of this specimen's treatment or condition label: randomized to nivolumab then ipilimumab (arm A) or the reverse (arm B). None of the trial patients had been given prior DNA-damaging chemotherapy. A FACS Aria II flow cytometer was used to sort live CD3+CD8+ cells that were negative for CD19 and CD56 from thawed PBMCs. Samples were obtained from patients with melanoma enrolled in CheckMate 064, a randomized, open-label phase II trial of sequential checkpoint blockade. Peripheral blood mononuclear cells were collected by leukapheresis, purified using Ficoll-Paque, and frozen in human serum containing about 11% DMSO. Purity of sorted blood CD3+CD8+ cells was verified at >95% immediately after sorting, followed by DNA extraction. Taken from the germline V gene, the CDR1 and CDR2 loops are MNHEY and SVGAGI. The CDR3 starts with the cysteine, ends with the phenylalanine, and has 13 residues. Of all the DNA, just the CDR3 is kept, 39 bases in frame from base 1.

Recombination joined TRBV6-5 with TRBJ2-3, and perhaps TRBD1 as D gene, on 7 matching bases. The input for sequencing was CD8+ T cells sorted from blood (inferred from file names), taken from a patient given nivolumab and ipilimumab in sequence. The receptor was isolated from a human donor with melanoma. The DNA reads TGTGCTGTGGGAGGAGGGGGCTGGGATACGCAGTATTTT. Protein translation: CAVGGGGWDTQYF.